This is a list of T cell receptor beta chains from one sample in a study of beta chain features in type 1 diabetes. The repertoire was sequenced with immunoSEQ multiplex PCR; TCRdb's copy has only in-frame clones and lacks some. The sample contains fewer than 650,000 clones, 15% to 19% of which appear only once. Sample: naive CD4+ T cells from blood. The receptor set was obtained from a man between 18 and 35 years old in good health. Each CDR3 is given with its conserved first and last residue. D genes are given only for firm matches. Size is omitted from some rows. Given values are once, few, many or a class for expanded clones.

>.|few|TRBV6-1|TRBJ1-1
CASTGQKNTEAFF
TGTGCCAGCACAGGACAGAAGAACACTGAAGCTTTCTTT
>.|.|TRBV6-4|TRBJ2-3
CASSETRKSADTQYF
TGTGCCAGCAGTGAGACTAGAAAGAGCGCAGATACGCAGTATTTT
>.|few|TRBV7-2|TRBJ1-1
CASSLGRANTEAFF
TGTGCCAGCAGCTTAGGGCGGGCGAACACTGAAGCTTTCTTT
>.|few|TRBV28|TRBJ1-1
CASSLAGTEAFF
TGTGCCAGCAGTTTAGCAGGGACTGAAGCTTTCTTT
>.|.|TRBV7-2|TRBJ1-2
CASSLRQQNYGYTF
TGTGCCAGCAGCTTACGACAGCAAAACTATGGCTACACCTTC
>TRBD1|.|TRBV5-4|TRBJ1-1
CASSPDRVRTFF
TGTGCCAGCAGCCCCGACAGGGTCAGAACTTTCTTT
>TRBD2|few|TRBV27|TRBJ2-1
CASSSLAGVLNEQFF
TGTGCCAGCAGTTCTCTAGCGGGAGTGTTGAATGAGCAGTTCTTC
>TRBD2|.|TRBV6-1|TRBJ2-7
CASTSGVSYEQYF
TGTGCCAGCACTAGCGGGGTTTCCTACGAGCAGTACTTC
>.|.|TRBV28|TRBJ2-5
CASSQGTKTQYF
TGTGCCAGTAGTCAGGGGACGAAGACCCAGTACTTC
>TRBD1|.|TRBV28|TRBJ2-7
CATAQGDYEQYF
TGTGCCACCGCCCAGGGGGACTACGAGCAGTACTTC
>.|.|TRBV27|TRBJ1-3
CASSLQGSGNTIYF
TGTGCCAGCAGTTTACAGGGATCTGGAAACACCATATATTTT
>.|.|TRBV7-2|TRBJ1-5
CASSLEVWGNQPQHF
TGTGCCAGCAGCTTAGAGGTTTGGGGTAATCAGCCCCAGCATTTT
>.|.|TRBV7-3|TRBJ2-7
CASSAQGYEQYF
TGTGCCAGCAGCGCACAGGGTTACGAGCAGTACTTC
>.|.|TRBV11-2|TRBJ2-7
CASSPREGAYEQYF
TGTGCCAGCAGCCCCAGGGAGGGGGCTTACGAGCAGTACTTC
>.|few|TRBV7-2|TRBJ2-3
CASSSVSTDTQYF
TGTGCCAGCAGCTCAGTGAGCACAGATACGCAGTATTTT
>.|few|TRBV7-9|TRBJ1-2
CASSQIRAPYGYTF
TGTGCCAGCAGCCAGATCCGGGCCCCCTATGGCTACACCTTC
>.|few|TRBV7-8|TRBJ2-3
CASSLAQGSTDTQYF
TGTGCCAGCAGCTTAGCCCAGGGTAGCACAGATACGCAGTATTTT
>TRBD2|few|TRBV28|TRBJ2-1
CASSLTGTSGRNEQFF
TGTGCCAGCAGTCTTACCGGGACTAGCGGCCGCAATGAGCAGTTCTTC
>.|.|TRBV4-3|TRBJ1-6
CASSHWEGGTPLHF
TGCGCCAGCAGCCATTGGGAGGGGGGTACACCCCTCCACTTT
>.|.|TRBV7-3|TRBJ1-2
CASSAYRGFNYGYTF
TGTGCCAGCAGCGCATACAGAGGTTTTAACTATGGCTACACCTTC
>.|few|TRBV7-2|TRBJ2-4
CASSLVGAAAKNIQYF
TGTGCCAGCAGCTTAGTGGGGGCAGCAGCCAAAAACATTCAGTACTTC
>.|.|TRBV7-2|TRBJ2-1
CASSPTRESYNEQFF
TGTGCCAGCAGCCCGACTCGCGAATCCTACAATGAGCAGTTCTTC
>.|few|TRBV19|TRBJ2-1
CASRDVAAEQFF
TGTGCCAGTAGGGACGTCGCGGCTGAGCAGTTCTTC
>.|.|TRBV7-2|TRBJ1-5
CASSPQGVSNQPQHF
TGTGCCAGCAGCCCCCAGGGAGTTAGCAATCAGCCCCAGCATTTT
>.|few|TRBV5-6|TRBJ1-1
CASSRGGNTEAFF
TGTGCCAGCAGCAGAGGAGGGAACACTGAAGCTTTCTTT
>TRBD2|.|TRBV30|TRBJ2-3
CAWSVSGGWDTQYF
TGTGCCTGGAGTGTTAGCGGGGGGTGGGATACGCAGTATTTT
>.|few|TRBV5-1|TRBJ2-7
CASSLDYEQYF
TGCGCCAGCAGTCTAGACTACGAGCAGTACTTC
>TRBD1|few|TRBV7-2|TRBJ2-6
CASSSQGAGANVLTF
TGTGCCAGCAGCTCACAGGGGGCTGGGGCCAACGTCCTGACTTTC
>TRBD1|few|TRBV28|TRBJ2-7
CASSNPGQDYEQYF
TGTGCCAGCAGTAATCCGGGACAGGACTACGAGCAGTACTTC
>.|many|TRBV5-4|TRBJ1-1
CASSLGGGNTEAFF
TGTGCCAGCAGCCTCGGTGGGGGGAACACTGAAGCTTTCTTT
>.|.|TRBV28|TRBJ1-1
CASGTNTEAFF
TGTGCCAGCGGAACTAACACTGAAGCTTTCTTT
>TRBD1|few|TRBV19|TRBJ2-6
CAIGQGSSGANVLTF
TGTGCCATCGGACAGGGAAGCTCTGGGGCCAACGTCCTGACTTTC
>.|few|TRBV5-6|TRBJ2-6
CASSLVQSSGANVLTF
TGTGCCAGCAGCTTGGTTCAGAGCTCTGGGGCCAACGTCCTGACTTTC
>TRBD1|few|TRBV2|TRBJ1-1
CASSELGQGNTEAFF
TGTGCCAGCAGTGAACTTGGACAGGGGAACACTGAAGCTTTCTTT
>.|.|TRBV4-3|TRBJ2-5
CASSQDTSKETQYF
TGCGCCAGCAGCCAAGATACCAGCAAAGAGACCCAGTACTTC